This T cell receptor (beta chain) is from a study of shared T cell receptors in the human thymus. Only a few counts were recorded for this clone. Clones were sequenced by immunoSEQ multiplex PCR, and TCRdb holds only the in-frame ones, with some missing. The table records roughly 710,000 clones, 80% to 90% of them present only once. Per germline, CDR1 SGHVS and CDR2 FQNEAQ. The CDR3 sequence is 22 residues long. The V and J ends lost 5 bases and 0 bases respectively, with 33 bases between them. In addition, the sample was reused for a study of human thymus T cells.

This chain uses TRBV7-8 with TRBJ2-3; D might be TRBD2 (5 bases). Sequences were obtained from thymocytes. The sequence derives from a girl under three years old with a congenital heart defect. CDR3 in DNA: TGTGCCAGCAGCCTTCGGGGTTGGGGTCGATGGGCTGCAGCCATGAGCACAGATACGCAGTATTTT. Translated: CASSLRGWGRWAAAMSTDTQYF.